The 30 T cell receptor beta chains given below trace back to one sample, sequenced in a study of control samples from healthy donors and cancer patients. Libraries were prepared by immunoSEQ multiplex PCR; TCRdb keeps only in-frame clonotypes and omits some of them. The sample shows roughly 98,000 clones, roughly 82% of them seen only once. The sample was blood. The source of these receptors is a woman aged 55-75 years in good health.

This chain joins TRBV5-8 and TRBJ1-2; D remains ambiguous. The CDR3 has 12 amino acids. Trimming took off 6 bases at V and 8 bases at J, with 14 bases between the two ends. Germline assignment: CDR1 SGHTS and CDR2 YDEGEE. The CDR3 sequence is CASTLGIGGYTF. The CDR3 bases are TGTGCCAGCACCCTGGGTATCGGAGGCTACACCTTC.

This rearrangement joins TRBV19 to TRBJ2-6; no reliable D call. V dropped 4 bases and J dropped 3 bases, with 10 bases sitting between them. The germline V gene has CDR1 LNHDA and CDR2 SQIVND (reference sequence). The length of the CDR3 is 15 residues. Here the CDR3 reads CASSSPGGGANVLTF. The DNA of the CDR3 is TGTGCCAGTAGTAGCCCGGGCGGTGGGGCCAACGTCCTGACTTTC.

The V and J genes are TRBV6-6 and TRBJ1-1; D remains unclear. V lost 6 bases and J lost 6, with 8 bases in between. The CDR3 loop spans 11 amino acids. Germline V gene sequence: CDR1 MNHNY, CDR2 SVGAGI (reference sequence). The CDR3 protein is CASSPVPEAFF. In DNA, the CDR3 is TGTGCCAGCAGCCCTGTCCCTGAAGCTTTCTTT.

This chain uses TRBV28 with TRBJ1-3; D is ambiguous. The V end was cut by 6 bases, the J end by 7 bases, with 16 bases between. Germline V CDR1 and CDR2: MDHEN, SYDVKM. The CDR3 runs to 14 residues. CDR3 sequence reads: CASRGGGLGNTIYF. The CDR3 nucleotides read TGTGCCAGCAGAGGAGGCGGGCTGGGGAACACCATATATTTT.

The chain combines TRBV7-2 with TRBJ2-6; weak D call: TRBD1 (6 bases). This CDR3 region has 13 residues. CDR1 SGHTA and CDR2 FQGNSA come from the germline V gene. V was shortened by 4 bases and J by 7 bases, with 8 bases between the two germline ends. The CDR3 DNA sequence: TGTGCCAGCAGCTCCGGGACAGCCAACGTCCTGACTTTC. It is translated as CASSSGTANVLTF. Full variable domain (rest looked up from reference TRBV7-2 and TRBJ2-6): GAGVSQSPSNKVTEKGKDVELRCDPISGHTALYWYRQSLGQGLEFLIYFQGNSAPDKSGLPSDRFSAERTGGSVSTLTIQRTQQEDSAVYLCASSSGTANVLTFGAGSRLTVL.

In regard to this clone: Other DNA sequences within the sample encode an identical CDR3. The V call is TRBV7-9, the J call TRBJ1-1; D remains unclear. The CDR3 totals 13 residues. V was clipped by 5 bases and J by 0 bases, with 7 bases between them. Germline V gene sequence: CDR1 SEHNR, CDR2 FQNEAQ (reference sequence). CDR3 sequence: CASSPPLNTEAFF. The CDR3, as DNA: TGTGCCAGCAGCCCGCCCTTGAACACTGAAGCTTTCTTT. The full variable domain, with the rest looked up from reference TRBV7-9 and TRBJ1-1, is DTGVSQNPRHKITKRGQNVTFRCDPISEHNRLYWYRQTLGQGPEFLTYFQNEAQLEKSRLLSDRFSAERPKGSFSTLEIQRTEQGDSAMYLCASSPPLNTEAFFGQGTRLTVV.

This rearrangement joins TRBV7-7 to TRBJ2-2; D possibly matches TRBD1 or TRBD2 (7 bases each). Germline V gene sequence: CDR1 SSHAT, CDR2 FNYEAQ (reference sequence). The CDR3 covers 16 residues. Between the trimmed V and J ends, which lost 2 bases and 5 bases, there was a span of 15 bases. The CDR3 DNA sequence: TGTGCCAGCAGCTTATCGACAGGGCGGGGGACCGGGGAGCTGTTTTTT. Its protein product is CASSLSTGRGTGELFF. Combining the CDR3 with reference TRBV7-7 and TRBJ2-2 gives the whole variable domain GAGVSQSPRYKVTKRGQDVTLRCDPISSHATLYWYQQALGQGPEFLTYFNYEAQPDKSGLPSDRFSAERPEGSISTLTIQRTEQRDSAMYRCASSLSTGRGTGELFFGEGSRLTVL.

This clone was detected only once. The chain combines TRBV12-3 or TRBV12-4 with TRBJ2-1, with 7 bases identical to TRBD2. V dropped 3 bases and J dropped 12; count of bases not matched to a gene: 5. CDR3 size: 12 residues. The CDR3 region is CASSLSGGVQFF. In nucleotides, the CDR3 is TGTGCCAGCAGTTTGTCTGGGGGGGTGCAGTTCTTC.

This clone has a handful of counts. The rearrangement joins TRBV10-1 to TRBJ2-7; TRBD2 agrees at 9 bases. This CDR3 spans 16 amino acids. J lost 6 bases, V lost 6 bases, and 15 bases had no gene match. Germline values: CDR1 WNHNN, CDR2 SYGVQD (reference sequence). CDR3 sequence reads: CASRISSRGGPLEQYF. CDR3 nucleotide sequence: TGCGCCAGCAGGATATCGTCGCGGGGGGGTCCTCTCGAGCAGTACTTC.

The J gene is TRBJ2-1, the V gene TRBV11-2, with 14 nucleotides matching TRBD2. The V segment lost 3 bases and the J segment 5 bases; nucleotides outside the gene matches: 9. Germline V lookup: CDR1 SGHAT, CDR2 FQNNGV. The CDR3 runs 18 residues. The CDR3 DNA is TGTGCCAGCAGCTTCCACAGGACTAGCGGGGGGCCTAACAATGAGCAGTTCTTC. It translates to CASSFHRTSGGPNNEQFF.

The chain is built from TRBV28 and TRBJ2-7, with 10 nucleotides matching TRBD2. This CDR3 has 18 residues. The V gene end was trimmed by 6 bases and the J gene end by 0 bases; junction bases not matched to a gene: 14. Germline values: CDR1 MDHEN, CDR2 SYDVKM. CDR3 in DNA: TGTGCCAGCAGGTCGCCCCCCTCTAGCGGGAGCCCCTCCTACGAGCAGTACTTC. Amino acid sequence: CASRSPPSSGSPSYEQYF.

This chain joins TRBV18 and TRBJ1-1; D unresolved. The CDR3 loop spans 16 amino acids. Per germline, CDR1 KGHSH and CDR2 LQKENI. Deletions cut 6 bases from V and 4 bases from J, with 21 bases between. The CDR3 here is CASSLDAVGSGTEAFF. CDR3 DNA sequence: TGTGCCAGCTCCCTTGACGCCGTGGGATCCGGCACTGAAGCTTTCTTT.

This clone was counted between two and nine times. This rearrangement joins TRBV18 to TRBJ2-2, with a tentative D call TRBD2 (5 bases). Germline V gene sequence: CDR1 KGHSH, CDR2 LQKENI. This CDR3 region has 19 residues. V was pared by 3 bases and J by 5 bases, with 25 bases between. In nucleotides, the CDR3 is TGTGCCAGCTCACCGGCGATCGCCTCTAGCCAATTTAGGACCGGGGAGCTGTTTTTT. The encoded protein is CASSPAIASSQFRTGELFF.

The V and J genes are TRBV7-2 and TRBJ2-7; no definite D call. Trimming pared 1 base from V and 3 bases from J, leaving 13 bases between. CDR1 SGHTA and CDR2 FQGNSA come from the germline V gene. This CDR3 contains 15 residues. CDR3 sequence reads: CASSLGAGPGYEQYF. The CDR3 DNA reads as TGTGCCAGCAGCTTAGGTGCTGGGCCCGGCTACGAGCAGTACTTC.

The J gene is TRBJ2-7, the V gene TRBV5-1; D may be TRBD1 or TRBD2 (5 bases each). V dropped 3 bases and J dropped 5 bases, with 18 bases sitting between them. Germline V gene sequence: CDR1 SGHRS, CDR2 YFSETQ. The CDR3 length is 15 residues. The chain's CDR3 is CASSWGRGGADEQYF. The CDR3 coding sequence is TGCGCCAGCAGCTGGGGCCGGGGTGGCGCGGACGAGCAGTACTTC.

The chain joins TRBV5-4 to TRBJ2-7; D unresolved. Germline CDR1 is SGHNT and CDR2 is YYREEE (reference sequence). There are 14 residues in the CDR3. V was cut by 0 bases and J by 3 bases, with 10 bases left in between. CDR3 residues: CASSLAGRYYEQYF. CDR3 in DNA: TGTGCCAGCAGCTTGGCCGGACGGTACTACGAGCAGTACTTC.

The table lists this clone with a count of one. The genes are TRBV4-1 and TRBJ2-7; 12 nucleotides agree with TRBD2. The CDR3 contains 17 residues. V lost 1 base and J lost 4; bases outside the gene matches: 8. CDR1 and CDR2 from the germline V gene are MGHRA and YSYEKL. CDR3 nucleotides: TGCGCCAGCAGCCAAGTTGGAGTGACTAGCGGGAGTTACGAGCAGTACTTC. This codes for CASSQVGVTSGSYEQYF.

The chain couples TRBV7-2 to TRBJ2-7, with a tentative D call TRBD2 (5 bases). Trimming stripped 1 base from V and 5 bases from J, with 15 bases between. CDR1 and CDR2 from the germline V gene are SGHTA and FQGNSA. CDR3 length equals 15 residues. The CDR3 DNA is TGTGCCAGCAGCTTAGAGGTGGGAGATACTCACGAGCAGTACTTC. As protein: CASSLEVGDTHEQYF.

This chain links TRBV29-1 with TRBJ1-1; D is perhaps TRBD1 (5 bases). The CDR3 extends over 14 amino acids. The germline V and J ends were trimmed by 7 bases and 1 base, with 16 bases remaining between them. Germline V lookup: CDR1 SQVTM, CDR2 ANQGSEA. In nucleotides, the CDR3 is TGCAGCGCAGACTCAGGGCCCACGAACACTGAAGCTTTCTTT. Translated, it gives CSADSGPTNTEAFF.

This chain joins TRBV28 and TRBJ2-7; TRBD1 agrees at 8 bases. J was trimmed by 3 bases and V by 6 bases; bases with no gene match: 13. The CDR3 runs 16 residues. Germline CDR1 is MDHEN and CDR2 is SYDVKM. CDR3 nucleotides: TGTGCCAGCAGCTCTTCCGGACAGGGTAATGTCTACGAGCAGTACTTC. Amino acid sequence: CASSSSGQGNVYEQYF. The full variable domain, its missing parts supplied by reference TRBV28 and TRBJ2-7, is DVKVTQSSRYLVKRTGEKVFLECVQDMDHENMFWYRQDPGLGLRLIYFSYDVKMKEKGDIPEGYSVSREKKERFSLILESASTNQTSMYLCASSSSGQGNVYEQYFGPGTRLTVT.

The rearrangement joins TRBV5-1 to TRBJ2-2; TRBD2 matches 13 bases. J lost 2 bases, V lost 0 bases, and 4 bases had no gene match. Germline assignment: CDR1 SGHRS and CDR2 YFSETQ. This CDR3 contains 18 residues. The CDR3 nucleotides are TGCGCCAGCAGCTTGGAGGGACTAGCGGGACTTAACACCGGGGAGCTGTTTTTT. Translation gives CASSLEGLAGLNTGELFF.

The chain couples TRBV5-1 to TRBJ1-1; TRBD1 aligns across 11 bases. V lost 4 bases to trimming and J lost 0 bases; unmatched junction nucleotides: 8. From germline, CDR1 is SGHRS and CDR2 YFSETQ. The CDR3 totals 17 residues. The CDR3 reads CASSLRDRGNMNTEAFF. Here the CDR3 DNA reads TGCGCCAGCAGCCTCCGGGACAGGGGGAACATGAACACTGAAGCTTTCTTT.

CDR3: CASSLDHRYGYTF. The CDR3 nucleotides read TGTGCCAGCAGTTTAGATCATCGGTATGGCTACACCTTC. The V call is TRBV12-3 or TRBV12-4, the J call TRBJ1-2; the D is unclear. The CDR3 consists of 13 residues. The V and J ends lost 1 base and 5 bases respectively, with 8 bases between them.

The rearrangement uses TRBV3-1 (or the pseudogene TRBV3-2) and TRBJ2-7; weak D call: TRBD2 (6 bases). The CDR3 spans 18 residues. V was pared by 1 base and J by 3 bases, with 22 bases between. Germline values: CDR1 LGHDT, CDR2 YNNKEL (reference sequence). This chain's CDR3 is CASSQVRGRGGRSYEQYF. The CDR3 coding sequence is TGTGCCAGCAGCCAAGTTCGGGGTAGGGGAGGTAGAAGCTACGAGCAGTACTTC.

This clone was counted a single time. The genes are TRBV28 and TRBJ1-5; D is perhaps TRBD1 (5 bases). The V end was cut by 3 bases, the J end by 6 bases, with 18 bases between. CDR1 MDHEN and CDR2 SYDVKM come from the germline V gene. The CDR3 is made up of 16 amino acids. The CDR3 DNA follows: TGTGCCAGCAGTTTCTCTACAAAGGGGATGGGTCAGCCCCAGCATTTT. This translates into CASSFSTKGMGQPQHF. Based on the CDR3 plus reference TRBV28 and TRBJ1-5, the full variable domain is DVKVTQSSRYLVKRTGEKVFLECVQDMDHENMFWYRQDPGLGLRLIYFSYDVKMKEKGDIPEGYSVSREKKERFSLILESASTNQTSMYLCASSFSTKGMGQPQHFGDGTRLSIL.

This chain uses TRBV7-8 with TRBJ2-2; D ambiguous. Germline V gene lookup returns CDR1 SGHVS and CDR2 FQNEAQ. V gave up 7 bases and J gave up 1 base, with 13 bases separating them. The CDR3 has 15 residues. The CDR3 loop reads CASNRPGRNTGELFF. CDR3 DNA sequence: TGTGCCAGCAATCGCCCGGGCCGGAACACCGGGGAGCTGTTTTTT. Together with reference TRBV7-8 and TRBJ2-2, the CDR3 gives the full variable domain: GAGVSQSPRYKVAKRGQDVALRCDPISGHVSLFWYQQALGQGPEFLTYFQNEAQLDKSGLPSDRFFAERPEGSVSTLKIQRTQQEDSAVYLCASNRPGRNTGELFFGEGSRLTVL.

The rearrangement uses TRBV2 and TRBJ2-1; D possibly matches TRBD1 or TRBD2 (5 bases each). The CDR3 length is 11 residues. V lost 9 bases and J 10 bases, leaving 13 bases between the germline ends. Germline V CDR1 and CDR2: SNHLY, FYNNEI. CDR3 protein: CARLAGTEQFF. The CDR3 DNA reads TGTGCCAGGCTCGCCGGGACGGAGCAGTTCTTC.

This clone was recorded only once. V gene TRBV6-2 or TRBV6-3 combines with J gene TRBJ2-7; D call uncertain. CDR3 length: 14 residues. The ends were cut back, 3 bases at V and 0 bases at J, with 9 bases in the middle. The germline CDR1 and CDR2 sequences are MNHEY and SVGEGT. The CDR3, as DNA: TGTGCCAGCAGTTATCGTAGGAGCTCCTACGAGCAGTACTTC. Amino acid sequence: CASSYRRSSYEQYF.

This clone was picked up one time. This chain uses TRBV7-2 with TRBJ2-5; 7 bases fit TRBD1. The CDR3 has 15 residues. With V trimmed by 3 bases and J by 3 bases, 7 bases remained unmatched. Germline V gene data show CDR1 as SGHTA and CDR2 as FQGNSA. The CDR3 region is CASSFSGTDKETQYF. The CDR3 DNA reads as TGTGCCAGCAGCTTCTCCGGGACAGATAAAGAGACCCAGTACTTC.

The chain carries TRBV18 and TRBJ1-6; a weak D match, TRBD1 (6 bases). The germline V gene has CDR1 KGHSH and CDR2 LQKENI. Trimming took off 6 bases at V and 0 bases at J, with 18 bases between the two ends. This CDR3 is 18 amino acids long. The DNA for the CDR3 is TGTGCCAGCTCGTTACAGGGAGTGCTTAGCTCCTATAATTCACCCCTCCACTTT. Protein sequence: CASSLQGVLSSYNSPLHF.